Below are 22 T cell receptor beta chains sequenced from a single sample in a study of blood T cell repertoires in COVID-19. The data were produced by immunoSEQ multiplex PCR, yet TCRdb's version contains in-frame clones alone and is incomplete. The sample contains roughly 100,000 clones, roughly 84% of which appear only once. Sequencing was carried out using peripheral blood. The receptor set was obtained from a man aged 65-85 years with active or convalescent COVID-19.

The CDR3 here is CASSPGTSLRYTF. The CDR3 DNA is TGTGCCAGCAGTCCCGGGACATCCTTGAGGTACACCTTC. The V and J genes are TRBV12-3 or TRBV12-4 and TRBJ1-2, with D perhaps TRBD1 (6 bases). Trimming left V 5 bases short and J 11 bases short, with 18 bases between. The CDR3 is 13 residues long.

This chain connects TRBV2 to TRBJ1-1, with unresolved D. V was shortened by 7 bases and J by 2 bases, with 8 bases between the two germline ends. The germline V gene encodes CDR1 SNHLY and CDR2 FYNNEI. This CDR3 is 12 amino acids long. The CDR3 protein is CASISLNTEAFF. As DNA, the CDR3 is TGTGCCAGCATCTCGTTAAACACTGAAGCTTTCTTT.

V and J are TRBV5-4 and TRBJ2-2; 8 bases align to TRBD1. The junction had 3 bases not matched to a gene; V was cut back by 4 bases and J by 1 base. Germline V gene lookup returns CDR1 SGHNT and CDR2 YYREEE (reference sequence). The length of the CDR3 is 15 residues. CDR3 sequence: CASSRGQENTGELFF. For the CDR3, the DNA is TGTGCCAGCAGCCGGGGACAGGAGAACACCGGGGAGCTGTTTTTT.

This clone has just one count. CDR3: CASRLTGGNQPQHF. For the CDR3, the DNA is TGTGCCAGTAGGCTCACGGGTGGCAATCAGCCCCAGCATTTT. The V gene is TRBV19, the J gene TRBJ1-5; D unresolved. V was clipped by 6 bases and J by 2 bases, with 11 bases between them. Germline V CDR1 and CDR2: LNHDA, SQIVND (reference sequence). The CDR3 extends over 14 amino acids.

The chain carries TRBV7-2 and TRBJ2-7; D is undetermined. The CDR3 covers 14 residues. Germline values: CDR1 SGHTA, CDR2 FQGNSA. Trimming stripped 1 base from V and 6 bases from J, with 13 bases between. The CDR3 sequence is CASSLGLGALEQYF. Written as DNA, the CDR3 is TGTGCCAGCAGCTTAGGGCTAGGAGCCCTCGAGCAGTACTTC.

The chain links TRBV6-2 or TRBV6-3 to TRBJ2-1; D ambiguous. V lost 4 bases and J 4 bases, leaving 2 bases between the germline ends. The CDR3 is made up of 11 amino acids. CDR1 MNHEY and CDR2 SVGEGT come from the germline V gene. The CDR3 DNA follows: TGTGCCAGCAGTTTATACAATGAGCAGTTCTTC. Its protein is CASSLYNEQFF.

The gene calls are TRBV18 and TRBJ1-1, with 9 bases matching TRBD1. The CDR3 consists of 15 residues. Germline V CDR1 and CDR2: KGHSH, LQKENI. After removal of 2 bases from V and 1 base from J, the junction contained 2 bases not matched to a gene. The CDR3 here is CASSPATGGNTEAFF. The CDR3, as DNA: TGTGCCAGCTCACCAGCGACAGGGGGGAACACTGAAGCTTTCTTT.

The V gene is TRBV24-1, the J gene TRBJ2-1, with D maybe TRBD1 (5 bases). V lost 5 bases and J 7 bases, leaving 29 bases between the germline ends. The CDR3 totals 19 residues. Germline V CDR1 and CDR2: KGHDR, SFDVKD. CDR3 protein: CATSGSSLDRAPGLNEQFF. The CDR3 DNA reads TGTGCCACCAGTGGGAGTAGCCTAGACAGAGCGCCCGGATTAAATGAGCAGTTCTTC.

The CDR3 protein is CASSQDVKTGSRKFSGNTIYF. The CDR3 DNA follows: TGTGCCAGCAGCCAAGATGTGAAGACAGGGTCTAGAAAATTTTCTGGAAACACCATATATTTT. The V and J genes are TRBV4-2 and TRBJ1-3; TRBD1 agrees at 7 bases. The J segment lost 1 base and the V segment lost 0 bases, leaving 18 bases of the junction unmatched. Germline CDR1 is LGHNA and CDR2 is YNFKEQ. The CDR3 has 21 residues.

The chain uses TRBV18 and TRBJ1-1; TRBD1 aligns across 9 bases. V shed 3 bases, J shed 5 bases, and the junction held 4 bases outside the gene matches. CDR1 KGHSH and CDR2 LQKENI come from the germline V gene. The CDR3 has 14 residues. CDR3 in amino acids: CASSPRTGDTEAFF. For the CDR3, the DNA is TGTGCCAGCTCACCTAGGACAGGGGATACTGAAGCTTTCTTT.

Only one count was recorded for this clone. The chain carries TRBV6-5 and TRBJ2-7; TRBD1 aligns across 9 bases. CDR3 length: 15 amino acids. After removal of 5 bases from V and 2 bases from J, the junction contained 7 bases not matched to a gene. Germline V gives CDR1 MNHEY, CDR2 SVGAGI. CDR3 amino acids: CASSLPGQGAYEQYF. For the CDR3, the DNA is TGTGCCAGCAGTCTTCCGGGACAGGGCGCCTACGAGCAGTACTTC.

V gene TRBV7-8 combines with J gene TRBJ1-2; TRBD1 matches 7 bases. The germline CDR1 and CDR2 sequences are SGHVS and FQNEAQ. This CDR3 is 15 amino acids long. Trimming removed 1 base from V and 7 bases from J; junction bases left unmatched: 9. The chain's CDR3 is CASSLEGGSLPGYTF. The DNA for the CDR3 is TGTGCCAGCAGCTTAGAAGGGGGCAGTCTGCCTGGCTACACCTTC.

The chain is built from TRBV7-9 and TRBJ2-5; possible D gene TRBD2, 6 bases. Trimming removed 5 bases from V and 4 bases from J, with 17 bases in between. Germline V gene data show CDR1 as SEHNR and CDR2 as FQNEAQ (reference sequence). The CDR3 runs 15 residues. CDR3 sequence (DNA): TGTGCCAGCAGCCCCGAAAGGAGGGGAGCAGAGACCCAGTACTTC. This encodes CASSPERRGAETQYF.

The rearrangement uses TRBV14 and TRBJ1-2; the D gene is possibly TRBD1 (6 bases). Deletions cut 1 base from V and 4 bases from J, with 7 bases between. The CDR3 length is 13 residues. Per germline, CDR1 SGHDN and CDR2 FVKESK. CDR3: CASSQGTVYGYTF. Written as DNA, the CDR3 is TGTGCCAGCAGCCAAGGGACAGTCTATGGCTACACCTTC.

The chain links TRBV3-1 (or the pseudogene TRBV3-2) to TRBJ2-3; 8 bases fit TRBD2. Germline CDR1 LGHDT, CDR2 YNNKEL (reference sequence). With V trimmed by 0 bases and J by 2 bases, 7 bases remained unmatched. The CDR3 spans 17 residues. In DNA form, the CDR3 reads TGTGCCAGCAGCCAAGATAGGACTAGCCCTTCCACAGATACGCAGTATTTT. It codes for CASSQDRTSPSTDTQYF.

This rearrangement joins TRBV2 to TRBJ1-5; 8 positions agree with TRBD1. CDR1 and CDR2 from the germline V gene are SNHLY and FYNNEI. V gave up 4 bases and J gave up 5 bases; unmatched junction bases: 4. This CDR3 comprises 14 residues. Here the CDR3 reads CASSASTGDQPQHF. In DNA form, the CDR3 reads TGTGCCAGCAGTGCATCGACAGGGGATCAGCCCCAGCATTTT.

The gene calls are TRBV2 and TRBJ1-1; D gene ambiguous. CDR1 and CDR2 from the germline V gene are SNHLY and FYNNEI. There are 14 residues in the CDR3. Trimming stripped 0 bases from V and 3 bases from J, with 8 bases between. The CDR3 bases are TGTGCCAGCAGTGAAGCCCAGGTACACACTGAAGCTTTCTTT. It translates to CASSEAQVHTEAFF.

The gene calls are TRBV5-1 and TRBJ2-1; no firm D call. The CDR3 spans 15 residues. Germline-derived CDR1 and CDR2 are SGHRS and YFSETQ. Trimming stripped 2 bases from V and 8 bases from J, with 17 bases between. CDR3 in amino acids: CASSLDFSSADEQFF. The CDR3 DNA reads TGCGCCAGCAGCTTAGACTTTTCCTCGGCCGATGAGCAGTTCTTC.

The rearrangement links TRBV2 to TRBJ2-3; D may be TRBD1 (6 bases). The CDR3 extends over 15 amino acids. Germline V gene sequence: CDR1 SNHLY, CDR2 FYNNEI. V lost 5 bases, J lost 2 bases, and 14 bases lay in between. CDR3 sequence (DNA): TGTGCCAGCAGTCCCGACAGGATCTCCACAGATACGCAGTATTTT. Encoded protein: CASSPDRISTDTQYF.

The CDR3 sequence: CASSDRGQRGTHFKSGFF. The CDR3 DNA reads TGTGCCAGCAGTGATCGGGGGCAGCGGGGGACCCATTTTAAAAGTGGGTTCTTC. The chain joins TRBV6-4 to TRBJ2-1; 8 bases fit TRBD2. CDR1 and CDR2 (germline): MRHNA, SNTAGT. This CDR3 has 18 amino acids. Trimming cost V 3 bases and J 15 bases; bases outside gene matches: 25.

The chain uses TRBV7-3 and TRBJ2-1; the match to TRBD2 covers 8 bases. Germline CDR1 reads SGHTA; CDR2 reads FQGTGA. This CDR3 has 16 residues. V dropped 5 bases and J dropped 4; count of bases not matched to a gene: 10. The CDR3 nucleotides read TGTGCCAGCAGCCCCTCGGGGGGGCCAGTGTACAATGAGCAGTTCTTC. Translation: CASSPSGGPVYNEQFF.

The J gene is TRBJ1-4, the V gene TRBV30; TRBD1 is a possible D gene (5 bases). CDR1 is GTSNPN, CDR2 SVGIG, per germline (reference sequence). The CDR3 is made up of 15 amino acids. The V gene lost 1 base and the J gene lost 6 bases, with 15 bases spanning the gap. This chain's CDR3 is CAWSGVTGGYEKLFF. The DNA of the CDR3 is TGTGCCTGGAGTGGGGTAACAGGAGGGTATGAAAAACTGTTTTTT.